This T cell receptor (beta chain) comes out of a study of ipilimumab plus nivolumab after autologous stem cell transplantation. Trimming removed 3 bases from V and 0 bases from J, with 18 bases in between. The CDR3 extends over 18 amino acids. Per germline, CDR1 SNHLY and CDR2 FYNNEI. Here immunoSEQ multiplex PCR was the method, and the copy in TCRdb shows in-frame clones only, minus some. There are around 19,000 clones in the sample; 81% occur only once, and around 7% lies in the top ten. Ipilimumab, 1 mg/kg, started 14 to 28 days after autologous transplant. The clonotype was recovered from a male donor with diffuse large B-cell lymphoma. This material consisted of PBMCs, taken in a trial of ipilimumab plus nivolumab as post-transplant consolidation. V and J are TRBV2 and TRBJ2-1, with a possible D match to TRBD2 (6 bases). Here the CDR3 reads CASSDIDPLASSYNEQFF. The DNA for the CDR3 is TGTGCCAGCAGTGATATTGACCCCCTAGCGAGCTCCTACAATGAGCAGTTCTTC. The variable domain in full, with the rest retrieved from reference TRBV2 and TRBJ2-1, is EPEVTQTPSHQVTQMGQEVILRCVPISNHLYFYWYRQILGQKVEFLVSFYNNEISEKSEIFDDQFSVERPDGSNFTLKIRSTKLEDSAMYFCASSDIDPLASSYNEQFFGPGTRLTVL.